This T cell receptor (beta chain) was observed in a study of shared clonotypes between healthy human individuals. Study-wide context: Each donor's CD4 naive and CD4 memory cells filled three plates apiece, CD8 naive two, and CD8 memory one.

Study findings and constraints: Generation probabilities were higher for clonotypes shared across all four sorted-subset donors than for unshared ones.

The assay ran at deep level. This table comes from immunoSEQ multiplex PCR, and its TCRdb copy is limited to in-frame clones, with some not included. The sample lists some 980,000 clones; over 75% were seen once. Concerning this clone: The antigen remains unidentified.

The study enrolled healthy HIV-negative adults without recent acute infections or vaccinations as donors. From germline, CDR1 is SGHAT and CDR2 FQNNGV. The CDR3 length is 18 residues. V shed 1 base and J shed 5 bases, with 23 bases lying between them. Sequencing was performed on memory CD4+ T cells sorted from blood. Subset specified: CD45RA-negative fraction. This chain uses TRBV11-2 with TRBJ1-1, with D possibly matching TRBD1 (6 bases). This TCR derives from a young man in good health. In DNA form, the CDR3 reads TGTGCCAGCAGCTTAGCCCTGGCAAAAGGGAGGGGGAGGACTGAAGCTTTCTTT. Amino acid sequence: CASSLALAKGRGRTEAFF.